This is a list of T cell receptor beta chains from one sample in a study of T cells in Graves' hyperthyroidism and ophthalmopathy. MiXCR was run by TCRdb on the multiplex PCR reads, yielding one entry per CDR3 protein. The table has approximately 590,000 distinct CDR3 sequences, 40% to 55% seen once. Sequences were obtained from peripheral blood or thyroid tissue (not recorded which). The receptors come from a woman aged 18-29 years with Graves' hyperthyroidism. The CDR3 runs from the conserved cysteine through the conserved F or W. Fields, in order: clone size, V gene, J gene, D gene, CDR3 protein, CDR3 DNA. A D gene is named only where the DNA matches it firmly. Some rows mark clone size as missing; the rest say once, few, many or name a class of expanded clone.

clone_size: -; v_call: TRBV2; j_call: TRBJ1-2; d_call: -; cdr3_aa: CASSETWRGGRYGYTF; cdr3_nt: TGTGCCAGCAGTGAAACGTGGAGGGGAGGTCGCTATGGCTACACCTTC
clone_size: -; v_call: TRBV10-3; j_call: TRBJ2-7; d_call: -; cdr3_aa: CAISEQGDGYEQYF; cdr3_nt: TGTGCCATCAGTGAACAGGGAGATGGCTACGAGCAGTACTTC
clone_size: -; v_call: TRBV20-1; j_call: TRBJ1-2; d_call: -; cdr3_aa: CSARTPASGYGYTF; cdr3_nt: TGCAGTGCTAGGACCCCCGCGTCAGGCTATGGCTACACCTTC
clone_size: -; v_call: TRBV14; j_call: TRBJ1-6; d_call: -; cdr3_aa: CASSPDTGDNSPLHF; cdr3_nt: TGTGCCAGCAGCCCGGACACCGGCGATAATTCACCCCTCCACTTT
clone_size: few; v_call: TRBV29-1; j_call: TRBJ1-4; d_call: -; cdr3_aa: CSVQRGVNEKLFF; cdr3_nt: TGCAGCGTTCAGAGGGGAGTTAATGAAAAACTGTTTTTT
clone_size: many; v_call: TRBV7-2; j_call: TRBJ1-2; d_call: TRBD1; cdr3_aa: CASSRDRSGYTF; cdr3_nt: TGTGCCAGCAGCCGGGACAGGAGTGGCTACACCTTC
clone_size: -; v_call: TRBV20-1; j_call: TRBJ2-2; d_call: -; cdr3_aa: CSARLGSNTGELFF; cdr3_nt: TGCAGTGCTAGATTGGGGTCGAACACCGGGGAGCTGTTTTTT
clone_size: many; v_call: TRBV24-1; j_call: TRBJ2-6; d_call: -; cdr3_aa: CATSDSRGSGANVLTF; cdr3_nt: TGTGCCACCAGTGATTCTAGAGGCTCTGGGGCCAACGTCCTGACTTTC
clone_size: -; v_call: TRBV10-3; j_call: TRBJ2-7; d_call: -; cdr3_aa: CASSLNSPAHEQYF; cdr3_nt: TGTGCCAGCAGTTTGAACTCCCCCGCCCACGAGCAGTACTTC
clone_size: many; v_call: TRBV29-1; j_call: TRBJ1-1; d_call: -; cdr3_aa: CSVGGLDTEAFF; cdr3_nt: TGCAGCGTCGGGGGCCTTGACACTGAAGCTTTCTTT
clone_size: -; v_call: TRBV7-6; j_call: TRBJ2-7; d_call: TRBD2; cdr3_aa: CASSSLPSGISGEQYF; cdr3_nt: TGTGCCAGCAGCAGTTTGCCTAGCGGCATCTCGGGGGAGCAGTACTTC
clone_size: -; v_call: TRBV12-3/TRBV12-4; j_call: TRBJ1-2; d_call: TRBD1; cdr3_aa: CASSQRTGAFDGYTF; cdr3_nt: TGTGCCAGCAGTCAACGGACAGGGGCCTTTGACGGCTACACCTTC
clone_size: -; v_call: TRBV2; j_call: TRBJ1-5; d_call: TRBD1; cdr3_aa: CASSSAVGQGLQPQHF; cdr3_nt: TGTGCCAGCAGTTCAGCCGTGGGACAGGGTTTACAGCCCCAGCATTTT
clone_size: few; v_call: TRBV7-2; j_call: TRBJ2-7; d_call: -; cdr3_aa: CASSLRVSSQYEQYF; cdr3_nt: TGTGCCAGCAGCTTAAGGGTGAGCAGTCAGTACGAGCAGTACTTC
clone_size: many; v_call: TRBV25-1; j_call: TRBJ1-2; d_call: -; cdr3_aa: CASSLLGNYGYTF; cdr3_nt: TGTGCCAGCAGCTTATTAGGAAACTATGGCTACACCTTC
clone_size: -; v_call: TRBV7-2; j_call: TRBJ1-5; d_call: -; cdr3_aa: CASSQDAYPSNQPQHF; cdr3_nt: TGTGCCAGCAGCCAGGACGCATACCCTAGCAATCAGCCCCAGCATTTT
clone_size: few; v_call: TRBV19; j_call: TRBJ1-2; d_call: -; cdr3_aa: CASNNDWLYGYTF; cdr3_nt: TGTGCCAGTAACAACGACTGGCTCTATGGCTACACCTTC
clone_size: few; v_call: TRBV19; j_call: TRBJ2-7; d_call: -; cdr3_aa: CASSISGRYEQYF; cdr3_nt: TGTGCCAGTAGTATTTCAGGGAGATACGAGCAGTACTTC
clone_size: many; v_call: TRBV10-3; j_call: TRBJ2-7; d_call: -; cdr3_aa: CAISESKRTYEQYF; cdr3_nt: TGTGCCATCAGTGAGTCGAAGAGGACCTACGAGCAGTACTTC
clone_size: -; v_call: TRBV7-2; j_call: TRBJ2-5; d_call: -; cdr3_aa: CASRTAQGEGETQYF; cdr3_nt: TGTGCCAGCAGGACCGCACAGGGTGAGGGAGAGACCCAGTACTTC